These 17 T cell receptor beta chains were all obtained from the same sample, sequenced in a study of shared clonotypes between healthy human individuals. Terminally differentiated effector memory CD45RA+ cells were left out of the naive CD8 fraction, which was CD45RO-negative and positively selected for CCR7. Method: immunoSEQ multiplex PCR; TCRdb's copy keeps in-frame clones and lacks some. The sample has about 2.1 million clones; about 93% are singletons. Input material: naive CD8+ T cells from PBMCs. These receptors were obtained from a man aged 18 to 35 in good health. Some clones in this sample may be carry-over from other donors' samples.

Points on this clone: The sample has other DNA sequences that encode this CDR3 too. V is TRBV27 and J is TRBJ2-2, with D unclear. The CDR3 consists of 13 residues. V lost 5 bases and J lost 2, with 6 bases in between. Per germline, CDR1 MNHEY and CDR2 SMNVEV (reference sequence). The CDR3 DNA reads TGTGCCAGCAGTCTCCTAAACACCGGGGAGCTGTTTTTT. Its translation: CASSLLNTGELFF.

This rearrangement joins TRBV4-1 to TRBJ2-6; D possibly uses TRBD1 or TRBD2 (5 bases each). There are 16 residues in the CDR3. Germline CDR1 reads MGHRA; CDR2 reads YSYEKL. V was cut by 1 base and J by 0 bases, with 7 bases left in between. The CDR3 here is CASSQGGYSGANVLTF. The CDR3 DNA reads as TGCGCCAGCAGCCAAGGGGGGTACTCTGGGGCCAACGTCCTGACTTTC.

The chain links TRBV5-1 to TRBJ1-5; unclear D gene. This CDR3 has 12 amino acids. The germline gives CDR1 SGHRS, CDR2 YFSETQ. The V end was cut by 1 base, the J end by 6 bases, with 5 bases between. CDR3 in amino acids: CASSLKGQPQHF. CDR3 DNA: TGCGCCAGCAGCTTGAAGGGTCAGCCCCAGCATTTT.

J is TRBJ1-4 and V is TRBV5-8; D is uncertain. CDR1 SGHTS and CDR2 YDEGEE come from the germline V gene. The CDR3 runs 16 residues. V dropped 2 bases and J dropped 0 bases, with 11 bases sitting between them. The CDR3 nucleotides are TGTGCCAGCAGCTTCGGCGCGGTCCCAACTAATGAAAAACTGTTTTTT. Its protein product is CASSFGAVPTNEKLFF.

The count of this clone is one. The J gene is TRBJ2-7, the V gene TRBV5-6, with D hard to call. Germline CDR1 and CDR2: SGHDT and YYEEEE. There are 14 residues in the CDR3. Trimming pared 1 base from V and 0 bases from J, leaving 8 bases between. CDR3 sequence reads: CASSLSDLSYEQYF. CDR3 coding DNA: TGTGCCAGCAGCTTGAGTGATCTCTCCTACGAGCAGTACTTC.

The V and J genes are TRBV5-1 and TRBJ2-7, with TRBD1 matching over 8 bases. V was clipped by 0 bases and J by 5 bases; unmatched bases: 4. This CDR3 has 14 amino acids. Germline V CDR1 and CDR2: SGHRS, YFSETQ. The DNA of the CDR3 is TGCGCCAGCAGCTTGGCGGGACAGGCGCACGAGCAGTACTTC. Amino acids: CASSLAGQAHEQYF.

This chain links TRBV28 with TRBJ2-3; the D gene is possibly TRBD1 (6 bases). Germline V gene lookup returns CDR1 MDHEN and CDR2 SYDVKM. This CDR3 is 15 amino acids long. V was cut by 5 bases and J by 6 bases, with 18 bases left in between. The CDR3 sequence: CASSAPGHLGDTQYF. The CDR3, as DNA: TGTGCCAGCAGTGCCCCGGGACACCTCGGGGATACGCAGTATTTT.

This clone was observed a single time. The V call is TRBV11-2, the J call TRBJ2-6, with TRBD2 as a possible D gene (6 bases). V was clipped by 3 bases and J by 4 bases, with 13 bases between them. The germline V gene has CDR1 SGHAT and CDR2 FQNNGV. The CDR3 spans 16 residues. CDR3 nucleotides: TGTGCCAGCAGCTTTTTTCCGGGAGAAGGGGCCAACGTCCTGACTTTC. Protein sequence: CASSFFPGEGANVLTF.

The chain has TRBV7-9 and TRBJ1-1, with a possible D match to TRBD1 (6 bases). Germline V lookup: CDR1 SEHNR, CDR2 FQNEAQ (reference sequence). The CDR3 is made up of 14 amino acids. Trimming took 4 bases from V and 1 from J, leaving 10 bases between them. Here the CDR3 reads CASSSRGGNTEAFF. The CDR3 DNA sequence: TGTGCCAGCAGCTCTCGAGGGGGGAACACTGAAGCTTTCTTT.

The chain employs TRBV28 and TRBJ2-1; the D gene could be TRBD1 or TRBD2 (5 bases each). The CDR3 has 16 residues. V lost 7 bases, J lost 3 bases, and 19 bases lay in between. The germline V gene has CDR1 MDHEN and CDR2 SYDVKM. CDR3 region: CASIGYAVRGYNEQFF. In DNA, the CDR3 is TGTGCCAGCATCGGGTACGCGGTGAGGGGCTACAATGAGCAGTTCTTC.

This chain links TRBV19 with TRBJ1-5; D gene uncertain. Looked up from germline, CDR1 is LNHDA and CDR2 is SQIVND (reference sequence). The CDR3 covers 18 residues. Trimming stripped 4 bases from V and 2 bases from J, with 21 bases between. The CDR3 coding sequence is TGTGCCAGTAGTACCGAGACTGAATACGGTGGTCGCAATCAGCCCCAGCATTTT. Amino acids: CASSTETEYGGRNQPQHF. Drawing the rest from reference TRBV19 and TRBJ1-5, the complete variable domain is DGGITQSPKYLFRKEGQNVTLSCEQNLNHDAMYWYRQDPGQGLRLIYYSQIVNDFQKGDIAEGYSVSREKKESFPLTVTSAQKNPTAFYLCASSTETEYGGRNQPQHFGDGTRLSIL.

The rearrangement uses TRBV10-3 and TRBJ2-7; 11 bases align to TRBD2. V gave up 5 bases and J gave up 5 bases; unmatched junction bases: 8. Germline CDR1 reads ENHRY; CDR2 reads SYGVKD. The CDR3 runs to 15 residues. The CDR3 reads CAISPTSGAWDEQYF. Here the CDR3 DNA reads TGTGCCATCAGTCCGACTAGCGGGGCTTGGGACGAGCAGTACTTC.

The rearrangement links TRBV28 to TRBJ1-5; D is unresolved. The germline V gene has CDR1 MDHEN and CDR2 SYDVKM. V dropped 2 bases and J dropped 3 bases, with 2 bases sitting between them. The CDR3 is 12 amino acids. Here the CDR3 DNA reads TGTGCCAGCAGTTTAGTCAATCAGCCCCAGCATTTT. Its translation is CASSLVNQPQHF. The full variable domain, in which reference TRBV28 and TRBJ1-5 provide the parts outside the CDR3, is DVKVTQSSRYLVKRTGEKVFLECVQDMDHENMFWYRQDPGLGLRLIYFSYDVKMKEKGDIPEGYSVSREKKERFSLILESASTNQTSMYLCASSLVNQPQHFGDGTRLSIL.

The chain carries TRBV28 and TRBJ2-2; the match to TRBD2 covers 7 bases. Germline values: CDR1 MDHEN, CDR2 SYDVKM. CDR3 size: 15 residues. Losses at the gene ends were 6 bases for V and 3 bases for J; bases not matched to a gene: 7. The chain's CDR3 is CASRLGLEDTGELFF. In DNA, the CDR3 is TGTGCCAGCAGACTAGGACTAGAGGACACCGGGGAGCTGTTTTTT. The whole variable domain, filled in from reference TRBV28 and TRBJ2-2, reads DVKVTQSSRYLVKRTGEKVFLECVQDMDHENMFWYRQDPGLGLRLIYFSYDVKMKEKGDIPEGYSVSREKKERFSLILESASTNQTSMYLCASRLGLEDTGELFFGEGSRLTVL.

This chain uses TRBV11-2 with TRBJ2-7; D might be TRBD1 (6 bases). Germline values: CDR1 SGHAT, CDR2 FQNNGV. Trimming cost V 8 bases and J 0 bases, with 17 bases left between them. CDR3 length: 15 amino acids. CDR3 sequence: CASGWGLLVSYEQYF. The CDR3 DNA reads TGTGCCAGCGGCTGGGGGCTCCTCGTCTCCTACGAGCAGTACTTC. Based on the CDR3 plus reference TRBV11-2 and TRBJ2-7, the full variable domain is EAGVAQSPRYKIIEKRQSVAFWCNPISGHATLYWYQQILGQGPKLLIQFQNNGVVDDSQLPKDRFSAERLKGVDSTLKIQPAKLEDSAVYLCASGWGLLVSYEQYFGPGTRLTVT.

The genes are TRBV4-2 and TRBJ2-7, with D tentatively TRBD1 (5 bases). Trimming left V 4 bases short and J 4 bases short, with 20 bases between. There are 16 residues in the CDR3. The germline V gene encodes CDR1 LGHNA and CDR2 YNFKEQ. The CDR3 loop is CASSPGITRRGYEQYF. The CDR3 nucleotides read TGTGCCAGCAGCCCAGGGATCACTCGAAGGGGATACGAGCAGTACTTC.

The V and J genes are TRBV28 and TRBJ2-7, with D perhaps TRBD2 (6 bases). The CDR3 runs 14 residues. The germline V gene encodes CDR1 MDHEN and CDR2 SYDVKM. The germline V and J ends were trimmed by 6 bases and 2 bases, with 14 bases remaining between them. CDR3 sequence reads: CASRHQGTAYEQYF. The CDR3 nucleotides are TGTGCCAGCAGACATCAAGGGACTGCCTACGAGCAGTACTTC.